Listed below are T cell receptor beta chains from one sample, sequenced in a study of blood T cell repertoires in COVID-19. Clones were sequenced by immunoSEQ multiplex PCR, and TCRdb holds only the in-frame ones, with some missing. In the table there are 150,000 to 200,000 clones, approximately 74% of which are singletons. The sequencing input was peripheral blood. Every receptor here comes from an elderly woman with acute or convalescent COVID-19. CDR3s include the opening cysteine and the closing phenylalanine or tryptophan.

j_gene	v_gene	CDR3aa
TRBJ1-4	TRBV18	CASLDLQGEKLFF
TRBJ2-1	TRBV4-2	CASSQGQGNEQFF
TRBJ2-2	TRBV4-1	CASSPAAGASDDTGELFF
TRBJ2-3	TRBV4-1	CASSQTDSLDPPDTQYF
TRBJ2-7	TRBV10-3	CAISESPRFGTGGSEQYF
TRBJ1-1	TRBV28	CASTSPSPGAQGTEAFF
TRBJ1-1	TRBV19	CASSSERGLTEAFF
TRBJ2-5	TRBV7-2	CASRPTSGQETQYF
TRBJ2-2	TRBV5-4	CASSWGLAGYTGELFF
TRBJ1-1	TRBV28	CASPPSLENTEAFF
TRBJ2-5	TRBV28	CASSLTMTGKETQYF
TRBJ2-1	TRBV20-1	CSASTTSGSSYNEQFF
TRBJ2-7	TRBV2	CASRGDAVHEQYF
TRBJ1-6	TRBV28	CASTGGGPSPLHF
TRBJ2-1	TRBV12-3/TRBV12-4	CASSLGTSGIF
TRBJ2-4	TRBV2	CASITAKAGVGMSSKNIQYF
TRBJ2-1	TRBV27	CASSSAGYNEQFF
TRBJ2-1	TRBV5-1	CASSVASGRWVF
TRBJ2-1	TRBV27	CASTALDNSYNEQFF
TRBJ2-3	TRBV18	CASSPGQGSGDTQYF
TRBJ2-5	TRBV5-1	CASSLLGETVETQYF
TRBJ1-1	TRBV11-2	CASSLVGARDTEAFF
TRBJ2-7	TRBV6-2/TRBV6-3	CASSYYQALYLSYEQYF
TRBJ1-5	TRBV19	CASRSEQGVLGAQHF
TRBJ1-2	TRBV25-1	CASSFTGTYGYTF
TRBJ2-7	TRBV12-2	CASRLPDLIAGDYEQYF
TRBJ2-3	TRBV6-5	CASNPGTSGDTQYF
TRBJ1-4	TRBV15	CATSRDLDTTNEKLFF
TRBJ2-3	TRBV19	CASRIQGSTDTQYF
TRBJ1-2	TRBV5-4	CASSLAGNYGYTF
TRBJ1-5	TRBV3-1/TRBV3-2	CASSSQGFGYQPQHF
TRBJ2-7	TRBV28	CASSFSGYPLEQYF
TRBJ2-7	TRBV3-1/TRBV3-2	CASSLWTGSYEQYF
TRBJ2-7	TRBV5-1	CASSLSPGQYEQYF
TRBJ2-2	TRBV23-1	CASSNWRCDTGELFF
TRBJ2-5	TRBV5-1	CASSFTVDRQETQYF